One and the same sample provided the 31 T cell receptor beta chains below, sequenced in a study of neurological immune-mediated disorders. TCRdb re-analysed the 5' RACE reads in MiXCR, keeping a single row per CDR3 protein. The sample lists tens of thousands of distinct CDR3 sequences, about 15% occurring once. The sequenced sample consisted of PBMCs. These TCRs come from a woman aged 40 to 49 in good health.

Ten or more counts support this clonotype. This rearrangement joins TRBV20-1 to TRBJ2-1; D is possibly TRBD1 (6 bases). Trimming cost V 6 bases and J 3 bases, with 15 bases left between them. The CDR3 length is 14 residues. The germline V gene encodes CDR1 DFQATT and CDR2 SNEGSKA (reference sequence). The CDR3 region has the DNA TGCAGTGCATTTGGACAGAGTTACTACAATGAGCAGTTCTTC. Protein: CSAFGQSYYNEQFF.

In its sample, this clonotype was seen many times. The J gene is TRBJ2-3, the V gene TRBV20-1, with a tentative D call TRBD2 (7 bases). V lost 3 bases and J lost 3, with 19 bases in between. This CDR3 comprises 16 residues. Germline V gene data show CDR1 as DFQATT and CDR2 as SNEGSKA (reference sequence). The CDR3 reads CSASIPGGSGTDTQYF. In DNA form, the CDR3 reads TGCAGTGCTAGTATCCCGGGGGGCTCGGGGACAGATACGCAGTATTTT.

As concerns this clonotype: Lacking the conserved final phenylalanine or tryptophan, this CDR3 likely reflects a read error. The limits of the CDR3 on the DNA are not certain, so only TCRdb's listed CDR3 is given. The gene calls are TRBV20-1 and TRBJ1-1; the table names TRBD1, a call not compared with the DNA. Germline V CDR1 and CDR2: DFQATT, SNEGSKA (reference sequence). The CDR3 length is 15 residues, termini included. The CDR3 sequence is CSASQDRVMNTEDFI.

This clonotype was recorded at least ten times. As DNA, the CDR3 is TGTGCCAGCTCGGGAGCAGAGCAAAACCCTGGCTACACCTTC. This encodes CASSGAEQNPGYTF. J is TRBJ1-2 and V is TRBV18; D is undetermined. Per germline, CDR1 KGHSH and CDR2 LQKENI. CDR3 size: 14 residues. V gave up 6 bases and J gave up 7 bases, with 18 bases separating them.

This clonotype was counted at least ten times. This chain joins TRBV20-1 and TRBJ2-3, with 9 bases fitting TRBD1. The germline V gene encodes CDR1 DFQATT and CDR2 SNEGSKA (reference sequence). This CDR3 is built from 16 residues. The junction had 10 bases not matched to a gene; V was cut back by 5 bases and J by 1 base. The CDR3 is CSAGIQGASGTDTQYF. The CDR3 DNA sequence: TGCAGTGCTGGAATACAGGGGGCCTCGGGCACAGATACGCAGTATTTT.

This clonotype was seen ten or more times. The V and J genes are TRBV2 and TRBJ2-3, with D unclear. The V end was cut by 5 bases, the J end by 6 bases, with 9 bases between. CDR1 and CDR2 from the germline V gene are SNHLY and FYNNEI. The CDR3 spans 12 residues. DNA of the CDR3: TGTGCCAGCAGTCTTGACTTGGATACGCAGTATTTT. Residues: CASSLDLDTQYF.

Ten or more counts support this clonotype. In DNA form, the CDR3 reads TGTGCCAGCAGCTACAATGGGCCTACAAATTCACCCCTCCACTTT. This gives the protein CASSYNGPTNSPLHF. The chain joins TRBV7-8 to TRBJ1-6; D gene unclear. The CDR3 is 15 amino acids. Germline CDR1 is SGHVS and CDR2 is FQNEAQ. Trimming shortened V by 4 bases and J by 7 bases, and 14 bases separated the two germline ends.

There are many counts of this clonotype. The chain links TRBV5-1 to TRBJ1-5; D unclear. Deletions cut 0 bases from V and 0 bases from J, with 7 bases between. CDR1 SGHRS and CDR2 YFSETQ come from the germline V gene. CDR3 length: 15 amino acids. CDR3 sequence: CASSLGSRSNQPQHF. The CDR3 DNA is TGCGCCAGCAGCTTGGGGTCACGTAGCAATCAGCCCCAGCATTTT.

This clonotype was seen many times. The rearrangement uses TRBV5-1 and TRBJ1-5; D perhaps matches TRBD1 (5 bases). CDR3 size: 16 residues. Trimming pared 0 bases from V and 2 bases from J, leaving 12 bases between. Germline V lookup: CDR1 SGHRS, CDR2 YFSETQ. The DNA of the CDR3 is TGCGCCAGCAGCTTGGCTCCCCAGGGAGGCAATCAGCCCCAGCATTTT. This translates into CASSLAPQGGNQPQHF.

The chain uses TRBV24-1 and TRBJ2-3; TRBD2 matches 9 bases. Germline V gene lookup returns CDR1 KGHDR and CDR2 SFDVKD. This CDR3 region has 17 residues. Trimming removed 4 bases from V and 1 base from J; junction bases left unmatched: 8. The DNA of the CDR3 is TGTGCCACCAGTGAATACACTTCTAGCGGGGGCACAGATACGCAGTATTTT. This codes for CATSEYTSSGGTDTQYF.

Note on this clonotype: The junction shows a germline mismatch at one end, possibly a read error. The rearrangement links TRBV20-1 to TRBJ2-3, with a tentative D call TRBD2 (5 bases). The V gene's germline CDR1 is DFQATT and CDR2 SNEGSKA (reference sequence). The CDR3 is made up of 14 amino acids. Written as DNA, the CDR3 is TGCGGTGCTAGAGCTCGGAAGGGAGTAGATACGCAGTATTTT. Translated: CGARARKGVDTQYF.

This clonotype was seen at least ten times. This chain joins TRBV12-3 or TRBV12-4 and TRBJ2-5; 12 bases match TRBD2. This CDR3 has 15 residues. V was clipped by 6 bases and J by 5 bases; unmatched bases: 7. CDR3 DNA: TGTGCCAGCAGCCCTAGCGGGGGGGCGGGGGAGACCCAGTACTTC. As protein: CASSPSGGAGETQYF.

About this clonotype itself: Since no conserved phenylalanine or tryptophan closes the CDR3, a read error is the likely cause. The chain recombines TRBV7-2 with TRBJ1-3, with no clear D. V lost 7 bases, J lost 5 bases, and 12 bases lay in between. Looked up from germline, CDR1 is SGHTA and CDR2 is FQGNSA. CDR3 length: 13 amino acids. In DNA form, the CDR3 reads TGTGCCAGCATCCCCGAGATACGAAACACCATATATTCT. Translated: CASIPEIRNTIYS.

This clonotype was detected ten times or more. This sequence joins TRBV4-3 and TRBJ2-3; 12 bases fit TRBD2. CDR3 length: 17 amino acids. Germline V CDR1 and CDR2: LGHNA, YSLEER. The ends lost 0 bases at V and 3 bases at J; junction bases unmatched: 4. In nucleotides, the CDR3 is TGCGCCAGCAGCCAAGAGGCTAGCGGGGGGGCAACAGATACGCAGTATTTT. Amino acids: CASSQEASGGATDTQYF.

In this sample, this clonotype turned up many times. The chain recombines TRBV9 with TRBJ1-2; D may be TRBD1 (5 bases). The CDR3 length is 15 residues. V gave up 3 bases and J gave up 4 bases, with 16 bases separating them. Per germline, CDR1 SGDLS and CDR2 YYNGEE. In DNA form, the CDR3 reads TGTGCCAGCAGCGCGACCAGCCGGGACCCCTATGGCTACACCTTC. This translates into CASSATSRDPYGYTF.

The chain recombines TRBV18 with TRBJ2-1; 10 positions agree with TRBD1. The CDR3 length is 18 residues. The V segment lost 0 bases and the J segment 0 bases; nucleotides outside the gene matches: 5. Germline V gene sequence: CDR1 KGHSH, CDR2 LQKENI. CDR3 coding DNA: TGTGCCAGCTCACCACCCGGGACAGGGGACCGCTCCTACAATGAGCAGTTCTTC. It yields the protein CASSPPGTGDRSYNEQFF.

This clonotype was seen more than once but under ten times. Here the CDR3 DNA reads TGTGCCAGTAGTACCCTACTCGCAGGGTCGTCCGCAGATACGCAGTATTTT. Residues: CASSTLLAGSSADTQYF. This chain links TRBV19 with TRBJ2-3; TRBD1 might be the D (5 bases). Germline values: CDR1 LNHDA, CDR2 SQIVND (reference sequence). V lost 4 bases to trimming and J lost 4 bases, with 21 bases between them. The CDR3 spans 17 residues.

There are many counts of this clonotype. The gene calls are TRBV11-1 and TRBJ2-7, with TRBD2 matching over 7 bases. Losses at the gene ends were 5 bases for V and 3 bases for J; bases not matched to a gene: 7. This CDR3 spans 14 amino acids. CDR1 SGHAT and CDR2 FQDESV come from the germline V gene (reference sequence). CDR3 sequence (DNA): TGTGCCAGCAGCCCCGTGAGCGGGGACTACGAGCAGTACTTC. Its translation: CASSPVSGDYEQYF.

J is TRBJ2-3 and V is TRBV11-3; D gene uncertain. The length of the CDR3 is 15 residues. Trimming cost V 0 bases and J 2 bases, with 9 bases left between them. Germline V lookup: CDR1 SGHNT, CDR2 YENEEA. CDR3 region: CASSLDGSHTDTQYF. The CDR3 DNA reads TGTGCCAGCAGCTTAGACGGATCTCACACAGATACGCAGTATTTT. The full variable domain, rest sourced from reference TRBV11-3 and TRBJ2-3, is EAGVVQSPRYKIIEKKQPVAFWCNPISGHNTLYWYLQNLGQGPELLIRYENEEAVDDSQLPKDRFSAERLKGVDSTLKIQPAELGDSAVYLCASSLDGSHTDTQYFGPGTRLTVL.

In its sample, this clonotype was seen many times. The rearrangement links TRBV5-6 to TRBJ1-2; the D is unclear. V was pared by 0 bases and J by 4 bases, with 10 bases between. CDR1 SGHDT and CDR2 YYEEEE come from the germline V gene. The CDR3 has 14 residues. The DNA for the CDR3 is TGTGCCAGCAGCTTGGGCCCCAGCGGCTATGGCTACACCTTC. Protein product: CASSLGPSGYGYTF. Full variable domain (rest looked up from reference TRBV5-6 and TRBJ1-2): DAGVTQSPTHLIKTRGQQVTLRCSPKSGHDTVSWYQQALGQGPQFIFQYYEEEERQRGNFPDRFSGHQFPNYSSELNVNALLLGDSALYLCASSLGPSGYGYTFGSGTRLTVV.

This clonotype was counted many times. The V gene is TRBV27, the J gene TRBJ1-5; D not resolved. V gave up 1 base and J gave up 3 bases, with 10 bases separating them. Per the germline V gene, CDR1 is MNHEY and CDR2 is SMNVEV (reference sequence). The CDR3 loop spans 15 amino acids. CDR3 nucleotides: TGTGCCAGCAGTTTATTCCGGGGTTACAATCAGCCCCAGCATTTT. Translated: CASSLFRGYNQPQHF.

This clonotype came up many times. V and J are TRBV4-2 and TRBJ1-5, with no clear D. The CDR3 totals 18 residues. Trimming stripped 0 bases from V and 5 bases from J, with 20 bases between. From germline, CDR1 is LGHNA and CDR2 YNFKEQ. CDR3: CASSQDRSSNPPYQPQHF. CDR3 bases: TGTGCCAGCAGCCAAGACCGCTCTTCCAATCCCCCCTATCAGCCCCAGCATTTT.

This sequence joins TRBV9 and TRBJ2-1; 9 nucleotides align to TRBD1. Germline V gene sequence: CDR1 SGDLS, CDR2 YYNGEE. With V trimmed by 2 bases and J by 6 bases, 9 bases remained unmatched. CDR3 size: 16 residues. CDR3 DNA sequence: TGTGCCAGCAGCGTCTGGGGGACAGGGATAGGCAATGAGCAGTTCTTC. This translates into CASSVWGTGIGNEQFF.

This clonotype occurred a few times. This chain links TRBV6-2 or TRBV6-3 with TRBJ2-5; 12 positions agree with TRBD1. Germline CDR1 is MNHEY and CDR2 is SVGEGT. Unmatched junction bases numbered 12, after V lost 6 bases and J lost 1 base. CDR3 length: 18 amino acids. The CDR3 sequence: CASRPGQGAFLPQETQYF. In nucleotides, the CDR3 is TGTGCCAGCAGACCGGGACAGGGGGCTTTCCTCCCCCAAGAGACCCAGTACTTC.

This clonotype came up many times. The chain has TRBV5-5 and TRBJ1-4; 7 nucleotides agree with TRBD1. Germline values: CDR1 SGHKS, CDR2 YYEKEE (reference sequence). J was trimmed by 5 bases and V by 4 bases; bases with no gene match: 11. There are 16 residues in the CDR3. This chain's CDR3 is CASSLSPGQSNEKLFF. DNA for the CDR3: TGTGCCAGCAGCCTTTCACCGGGACAGTCAAATGAAAAACTGTTTTTT.

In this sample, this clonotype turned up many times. CDR3 sequence: CASRSGNQPQHF. CDR3 coding DNA: TGTGCCAGCAGAAGTGGTAATCAGCCCCAGCATTTT. The chain uses TRBV28 and TRBJ1-5; no clear D. There are 12 residues in the CDR3. V was pared by 6 bases and J by 4 bases, with 7 bases between. Germline V gives CDR1 MDHEN, CDR2 SYDVKM.

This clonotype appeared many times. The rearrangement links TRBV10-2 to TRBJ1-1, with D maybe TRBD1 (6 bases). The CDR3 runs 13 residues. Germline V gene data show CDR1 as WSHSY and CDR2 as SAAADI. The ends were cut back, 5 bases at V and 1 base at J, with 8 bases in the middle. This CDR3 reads CASSRTENTEAFF. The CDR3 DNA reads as TGCGCCAGCAGTAGGACAGAGAACACTGAAGCTTTCTTT.

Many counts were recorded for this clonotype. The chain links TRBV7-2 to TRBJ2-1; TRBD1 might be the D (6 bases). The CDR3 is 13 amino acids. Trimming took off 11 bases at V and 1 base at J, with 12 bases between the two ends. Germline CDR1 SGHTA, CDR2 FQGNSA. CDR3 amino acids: CAGGGLSYNEQFF. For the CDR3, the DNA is TGTGCCGGGGGCGGGCTGTCCTACAATGAGCAGTTCTTC.

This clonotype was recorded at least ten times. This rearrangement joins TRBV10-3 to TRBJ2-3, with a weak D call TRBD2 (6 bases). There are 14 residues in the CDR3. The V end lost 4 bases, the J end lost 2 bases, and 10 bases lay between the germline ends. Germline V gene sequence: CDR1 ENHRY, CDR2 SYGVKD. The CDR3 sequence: CAISGRAVTDTQYF. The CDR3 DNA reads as TGTGCCATCAGTGGGAGGGCCGTCACAGATACGCAGTATTTT.

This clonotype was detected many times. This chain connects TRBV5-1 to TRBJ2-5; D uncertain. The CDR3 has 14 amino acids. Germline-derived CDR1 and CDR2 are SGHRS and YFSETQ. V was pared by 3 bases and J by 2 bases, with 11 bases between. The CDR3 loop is CASSYILGQETQYF. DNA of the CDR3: TGCGCCAGCAGCTACATTCTTGGGCAAGAGACCCAGTACTTC.

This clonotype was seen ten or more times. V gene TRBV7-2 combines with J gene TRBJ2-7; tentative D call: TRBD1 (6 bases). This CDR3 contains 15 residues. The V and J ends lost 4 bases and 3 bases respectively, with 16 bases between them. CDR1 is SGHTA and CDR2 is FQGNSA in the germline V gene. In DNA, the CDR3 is TGTGCCAGCAGCTCCGGCTATGGACAGAGCTACGAGCAGTACTTC. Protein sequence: CASSSGYGQSYEQYF.